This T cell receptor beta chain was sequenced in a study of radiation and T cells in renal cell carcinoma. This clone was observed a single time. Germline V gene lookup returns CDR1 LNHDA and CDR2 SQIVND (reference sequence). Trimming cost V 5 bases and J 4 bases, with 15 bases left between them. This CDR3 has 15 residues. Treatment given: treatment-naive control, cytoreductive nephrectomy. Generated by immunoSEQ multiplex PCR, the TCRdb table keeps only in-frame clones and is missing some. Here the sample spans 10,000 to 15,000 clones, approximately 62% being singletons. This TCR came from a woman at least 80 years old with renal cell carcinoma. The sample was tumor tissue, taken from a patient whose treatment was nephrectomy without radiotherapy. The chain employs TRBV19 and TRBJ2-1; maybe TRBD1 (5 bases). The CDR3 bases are TGTGCCAGTAGTTTACTTCCCGACAGATACAATGAGCAGTTCTTC. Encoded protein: CASSLLPDRYNEQFF.